This is a list of T cell receptor beta chains from one sample in a study of blood T cell repertoires in COVID-19. Measured with immunoSEQ multiplex PCR; TCRdb has only the in-frame clones, and not every one. The sample records some 89,000 clones, roughly four fifths being singletons. Sequenced sample: peripheral blood. The receptors originated from a woman older than 75 with acute or convalescent COVID-19. Both conserved end residues are part of each CDR3. The order of the fields is D gene, clone size, V gene, J gene, CDR3 protein, CDR3 DNA. The D gene is left open where the match is weak. Size is omitted from some rows. Given values are once, few, many or a class for expanded clones.

>.|.|TRBV5-4|TRBJ2-1
CASSLDAGASYNEQFF
TGTGCCAGCAGCTTGGATGCAGGGGCTAGTTACAATGAGCAGTTCTTC
>.|.|TRBV6-2/TRBV6-3|TRBJ2-7
CASSFLDRRHEQYF
TGTGCCAGCAGTTTCCTAGACAGGCGACACGAGCAGTACTTC
>.|.|TRBV18|TRBJ2-2
CASSPQNMRAGELFF
TGTGCCAGCTCACCTCAGAACATGAGGGCCGGGGAGCTGTTTTTT
>TRBD1|few|TRBV4-1|TRBJ2-1
CASSQEGWDRFWNEQFF
TGCGCCAGCAGCCAAGAGGGCTGGGACAGGTTTTGGAATGAGCAGTTCTTC
>.|.|TRBV18|TRBJ1-1
CASSPSGVNTEAFF
TGTGCCAGCTCACCATCAGGGGTCAACACTGAAGCTTTCTTT
>.|.|TRBV6-5|TRBJ2-7
CASRGASASYEQYF
TGTGCCAGCAGAGGCGCTAGCGCGTCCTACGAGCAGTACTTC
>.|.|TRBV6-6|TRBJ1-3
CASSYTLRQTGNTIYF
TGTGCCAGCAGTTACACCCTTCGACAGACGGGAAACACCATATATTTT
>.|.|TRBV3-1/TRBV3-2|TRBJ1-2
CASSQDAGSGGYTF
TGTGCCAGCAGCCAAGATGCGGGATCGGGTGGCTACACCTTC
>.|.|TRBV7-9|TRBJ2-7
CASSLLPQGMGEQYF
TGTGCCAGCAGCTTACTGCCGCAGGGGATGGGGGAGCAGTACTTC
>TRBD1|.|TRBV5-1|TRBJ2-1
CASSFMGQVNNEQFF
TGCGCCAGCAGCTTTATGGGACAGGTAAACAATGAGCAGTTCTTC
>TRBD2|.|TRBV10-3|TRBJ2-3
CAIRLAGRTDTQYF
TGTGCCATACGACTAGCGGGCCGCACAGATACGCAGTATTTT
>.|.|TRBV3-1/TRBV3-2|TRBJ1-2
CASSFRAGNYGYTF
TGTGCCAGCAGCTTCAGGGCAGGGAACTATGGCTACACCTTC
>TRBD2|.|TRBV5-8|TRBJ2-1
CASSFWRKLAGNNEQFF
TGTGCCAGCAGCTTCTGGCGAAAGTTAGCGGGGAACAATGAGCAGTTCTTC
>TRBD2|.|TRBV15|TRBJ2-2
CATSSPLGTSGRAELFF
TGTGCCACCAGCAGCCCCCTTGGGACTAGCGGGAGGGCTGAGCTGTTTTTT
>.|.|TRBV6-5|TRBJ1-2
CASSSRVTNYGYTF
TGTGCCAGCAGTTCCAGGGTGACGAACTATGGCTACACCTTC
>TRBD1|.|TRBV20-1|TRBJ2-1
CSADRVNEQFF
TGCAGTGCTGACAGGGTCAATGAGCAGTTCTTC
>.|.|TRBV5-4|TRBJ1-2
CASSLAGGYTSVF
TGTGCCAGCAGCTTGGCGGGTGGGTACACGTCGGTCTTC
>TRBD2|few|TRBV4-2|TRBJ2-3
CASSQLQTSGRAADTQYF
TGTGCCAGCAGCCAACTCCAGACTAGCGGGAGGGCTGCAGATACGCAGTATTTT
>TRBD2|.|TRBV12-3/TRBV12-4|TRBJ2-1
CASSPGLLGQFF
TGTGCCAGCAGCCCGGGACTATTAGGGCAGTTCTTC
>TRBD1|few|TRBV29-1|TRBJ2-2
CSVTPDRGPTGELFF
TGCAGCGTTACCCCGGACAGGGGGCCAACCGGGGAGCTGTTTTTT
>TRBD2|.|TRBV28|TRBJ2-3
CASSSTRLAGVTDTQYF
TGTGCCAGCAGTTCCACCCGACTAGCCGGAGTCACAGATACGCAGTATTTT
>TRBD1|.|TRBV9|TRBJ1-1
CASSLGQGGTEAFF
TGTGCCAGCAGTCTAGGACAGGGGGGTACTGAAGCTTTCTTT
>TRBD1|.|TRBV6-5|TRBJ1-2
CASRPGQGLYGYTF
TGTGCCAGCAGGCCGGGACAGGGCCTGTATGGCTACACCTTC
>.|.|TRBV19|TRBJ1-1
CASSRGRFSDTEAFF
TGTGCCAGTTCTCGGGGGAGGTTTTCGGACACTGAAGCTTTCTTT
>.|.|TRBV24-1|TRBJ2-5
CATSDNRVSKTQYF
TGTGCCACCAGTGATAACAGGGTTTCGAAGACCCAGTACTTC
>.|.|TRBV5-6|TRBJ2-6
CASSLVSSGANVLTF
TGTGCCAGCAGCTTGGTTAGCTCTGGGGCCAACGTCCTGACTTTC
>.|.|TRBV11-1|TRBJ2-2
CASSIQAGELFF
TGTGCCAGCAGTATACAGGCCGGGGAGCTGTTTTTT
>.|.|TRBV9|TRBJ2-6
CASSVGQAGANVLTF
TGTGCCAGCAGCGTAGGTCAGGCTGGGGCCAACGTCCTGACTTTC
>TRBD1|.|TRBV6-1|TRBJ1-6
CASSEARPNDRVRTLHF
TGTGCCAGCAGTGAAGCTCGACCTAACGACAGGGTACGAACCCTCCACTTT
>.|.|TRBV6-5|TRBJ1-1
CASSRNILNTEAFF
TGTGCCAGCAGTCGCAACATCCTGAACACTGAAGCTTTCTTT
>.|.|TRBV29-1|TRBJ2-1
CSVAGRGLYNEQFF
TGCAGCGTTGCGGGTAGGGGTCTCTACAATGAGCAGTTCTTC
>.|few|TRBV11-2|TRBJ2-1
CASSRVYDEQFF
TGTGCCAGCAGCCGTGTCTACGATGAGCAGTTCTTC
>.|.|TRBV27|TRBJ1-2
CASGRPQQGNYGYTF
TGTGCCAGCGGGCGACCACAACAGGGCAACTATGGCTACACCTTC
>.|.|TRBV5-8|TRBJ1-2
CANNRDGLMDAGYTF
TGTGCCAATAATCGAGACGGACTTATGGATGCGGGCTACACCTTC
>TRBD1|.|TRBV11-3|TRBJ2-5
CASSLATSQGGRETQYF
TGTGCCAGCAGCTTAGCAACCTCACAGGGGGGCCGAGAGACCCAGTACTTC
>.|.|TRBV5-4|TRBJ2-2
CASSLTPVTGNTGELFF
TGTGCCAGCAGCTTGACCCCGGTCACAGGGAACACCGGGGAGCTGTTTTTT
>.|.|TRBV5-1|TRBJ2-2
CASSPGQNTGELFF
TGCGCCAGCAGCCCTGGACAGAACACCGGGGAGCTGTTTTTT
>.|.|TRBV24-1|TRBJ1-1
CATSDSGGPYTEAFF
TGTGCCACCAGTGATTCGGGGGGGCCCTACACTGAAGCTTTCTTT
>.|.|TRBV3-1/TRBV3-2|TRBJ2-7
CASSLQGRFHEQYF
TGTGCCAGCAGCCTGCAGGGTAGATTCCACGAGCAGTACTTC
>.|.|TRBV15|TRBJ2-2
CATSRDRGAGELFF
TGTGCCACCAGCAGAGACAGGGGCGCCGGGGAGCTGTTTTTT